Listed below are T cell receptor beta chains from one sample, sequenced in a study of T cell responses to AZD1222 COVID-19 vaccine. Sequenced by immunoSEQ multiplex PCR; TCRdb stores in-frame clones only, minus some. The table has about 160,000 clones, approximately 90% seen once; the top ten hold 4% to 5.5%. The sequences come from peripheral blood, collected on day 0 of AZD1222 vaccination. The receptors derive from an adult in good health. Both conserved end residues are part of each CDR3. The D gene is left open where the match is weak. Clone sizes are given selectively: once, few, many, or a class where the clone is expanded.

TGTGCCAGCAGCTTAGGGGCTAGCGGAGCCTACGAGCAGTACTTC	CASSLGASGAYEQYF	TRBV5-5	TRBJ2-7	TRBD2	NA
TGTGCCACCAGTGATCGACGGGATAGCAATCAGCCCCAGCATTTT	CATSDRRDSNQPQHF	TRBV24-1	TRBJ1-5	NA	NA
TGTGCCAGCAGCGCGCAGCACCGGGCCCAAGAGACCCAGTACTTC	CASSAQHRAQETQYF	TRBV7-6	TRBJ2-5	NA	once
TGTGCCAGTAGTAGGGGGAGTGGTGCGTACTATGGCTACACCTTC	CASSRGSGAYYGYTF	TRBV19	TRBJ1-2	NA	NA
TGTGCCAGCAGTTTATCCACAGGCGGCAGCAATCAGCCCCAGCATTTT	CASSLSTGGSNQPQHF	TRBV28	TRBJ1-5	NA	NA
TGTGCCAGCAGCCACGAGGGGAGCTTCTATTCTGGAAACACCATATATTTT	CASSHEGSFYSGNTIYF	TRBV3-1/TRBV3-2	TRBJ1-3	NA	NA
TGCGCCAGCAGTGTCGCGGGGAACTACAATGAGCAGTTCTTC	CASSVAGNYNEQFF	TRBV10-1	TRBJ2-1	NA	NA
TGTGCCAGCAGCTTAGCAGGAAGCTCCTATAATTCACCCCTCCACTTT	CASSLAGSSYNSPLHF	TRBV13	TRBJ1-6	NA	NA
TGCAGCGTTGAAGATCTAAGGGGTGAGAACACTGAAGCTTTCTTT	CSVEDLRGENTEAFF	TRBV29-1	TRBJ1-1	NA	NA
TGCGCCAGCAGCCAAGAGCCCGGACTAGCCACCGGGGAGCTGTTTTTT	CASSQEPGLATGELFF	TRBV4-1	TRBJ2-2	TRBD2	NA
TGTGCCACCAGCAACGGACGGGGGCAGTACTTC	CATSNGRGQYF	TRBV15	TRBJ2-7	NA	NA
TGTGCCAGTAGTACTCTCCGACCGGACCATAGCAATCAGCCCCAGCATTTT	CASSTLRPDHSNQPQHF	TRBV19	TRBJ1-5	NA	once
TGTGCCAGCAGCCAAGAACGGAACGGACGCTCTGGAAACACCATATATTTT	CASSQERNGRSGNTIYF	TRBV4-2	TRBJ1-3	NA	NA
TGTGCCAGCAGCGTAGGGGTGGAGGGTTCAGACGAGCAGTACTTC	CASSVGVEGSDEQYF	TRBV9	TRBJ2-7	NA	NA
TGCGCCAGCAGCTCCCGGACTAGCGGGAGGGGAGAGACCCAGTACTTC	CASSSRTSGRGETQYF	TRBV5-1	TRBJ2-5	TRBD2	NA
TGTGCCAGACTGGGGGGCGCACCCCCATTAAGGAACCAGCCCCAGCATTTT	CARLGGAPPLRNQPQHF	TRBV5-3	TRBJ1-5	NA	NA
TGCGCCAGCAGCTTGGCGAACAATGAGCAGTTCTTC	CASSLANNEQFF	TRBV5-1	TRBJ2-1	NA	NA
TGTGCCAGCAGCTGGCTGGGGTCCTACGAGCAGTACTTC	CASSWLGSYEQYF	TRBV7-2	TRBJ2-7	NA	NA
TGTGCCAGAAGCTTGGTACACATCTATGGCTACACCTTC	CARSLVHIYGYTF	TRBV5-3	TRBJ1-2	NA	NA
TGTGCCACCAGCGGGGGTGACGCCCTAGGGTCCTACGAGCAGTACTTC	CATSGGDALGSYEQYF	TRBV15	TRBJ2-7	NA	once
TGTGCCATCAGTGAGTGGTCTAGCGGGAGTCTCAATAATGAGCAGTTCTTC	CAISEWSSGSLNNEQFF	TRBV10-3	TRBJ2-1	TRBD2	NA
TGTGCCAGCAGCAAAGCTGAGGGCGAGGGTGGCTACACCTTC	CASSKAEGEGGYTF	TRBV21-1	TRBJ1-2	NA	few
TGTGCCAGCAGTCCCAGGGCGCAATTTGCCCAGCATTTT	CASSPRAQFAQHF	TRBV6-5	TRBJ1-5	NA	NA
TGTGCCACCAGCAGAGAATGGGCAGGCAATCAGCCCCAGCATTTT	CATSREWAGNQPQHF	TRBV15	TRBJ1-5	NA	NA
TGTGCCAGCTCTGGACTACCACCCCCAGATACGCAGTATTTT	CASSGLPPPDTQYF	TRBV2	TRBJ2-3	NA	NA
TGTGCCAGCAGTTCTCCGGACCCAACCTACGAGCAGTACTTC	CASSSPDPTYEQYF	TRBV28	TRBJ2-7	NA	NA
TGTGCCACCACGGCCGGGAGGGCGGGGGAGCAGTACTTC	CATTAGRAGEQYF	TRBV15	TRBJ2-7	TRBD2	NA
TGTGCCTGGAGCGCAGCACAGGGGTGGGTCAATGAGCAGTTCTTC	CAWSAAQGWVNEQFF	TRBV30	TRBJ2-1	TRBD1	NA
TGTGCCAGCAGCTTGGGACCTGACAGCTCTGGAAACACCATATATTTT	CASSLGPDSSGNTIYF	TRBV7-9	TRBJ1-3	NA	NA
TGTGCCAGCAGATCGCGTGGGACAGGCAGAAATTCACCCCTCCACTTT	CASRSRGTGRNSPLHF	TRBV28	TRBJ1-6	TRBD1	NA